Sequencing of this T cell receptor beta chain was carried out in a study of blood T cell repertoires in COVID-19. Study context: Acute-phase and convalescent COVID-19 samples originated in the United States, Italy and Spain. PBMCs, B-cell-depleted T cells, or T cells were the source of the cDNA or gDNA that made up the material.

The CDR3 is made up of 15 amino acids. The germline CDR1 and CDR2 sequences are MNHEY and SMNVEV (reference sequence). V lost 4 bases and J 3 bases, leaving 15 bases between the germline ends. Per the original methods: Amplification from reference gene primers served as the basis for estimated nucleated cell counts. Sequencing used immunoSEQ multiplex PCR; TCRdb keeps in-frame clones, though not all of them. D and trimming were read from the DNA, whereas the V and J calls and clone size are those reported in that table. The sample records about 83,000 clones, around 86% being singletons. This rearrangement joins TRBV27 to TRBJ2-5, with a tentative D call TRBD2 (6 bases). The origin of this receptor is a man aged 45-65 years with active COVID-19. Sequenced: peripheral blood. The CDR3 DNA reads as TGTGCCAGCAGTTGGGCGGGGACTCCAAAAGAGACCCAGTACTTC. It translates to CASSWAGTPKETQYF.